Shown below are 17 T cell receptor beta chains from a single sample sequenced in a study of blood T cell repertoires in COVID-19 (dated by TCRdb to 2020 to 2021). The library was made by the immunoSEQ multiplex PCR assay. Entries here come from immuneACCESS through TCRdb and include only in-frame sequences with V and J called. Some clones fail to appear in such tables; in the studies checked, an unresolved V gene covers under half of the shortfall, and the cause of the remainder is unknown. The sample contains about 43,000 clones, 80% to 90% of them found a single time. The ten largest clones capture about 16% of the sample. Sequenced input: peripheral blood. The receptors come from a man aged 55-75 years with active COVID-19.

This clone has more than one count but fewer than ten. The rearrangement joins TRBV9 to TRBJ1-6; TRBD1 matches 10 bases. The CDR3 loop spans 14 amino acids. V lost 0 bases and J lost 9; bases outside the gene matches: 0. Per the germline V gene, CDR1 is SGDLS and CDR2 is YYNGEE. The CDR3 DNA is TGTGCCAGCAGCGTAGGACAGGGGGCTTCACCCCTCCACTTT. It translates to CASSVGQGASPLHF. The full variable domain, with the rest looked up from reference TRBV9 and TRBJ1-6, is DSGVTQTPKHLITATGQRVTLRCSPRSGDLSVYWYQQSLDQGLQFLIQYYNGEERAKGNILERFSAQQFPDLHSELNLSSLELGDSALYFCASSVGQGASPLHFGNGTRLTVT.

V and J are TRBV28 and TRBJ1-4; TRBD1 agrees at 9 bases. The CDR3 runs to 13 residues. V shed 7 bases and J 7 bases; nucleotides not matched to a gene: 4. Germline V gene sequence: CDR1 MDHEN, CDR2 SYDVKM. As DNA, the CDR3 is TGTGCCAGCACCGGACAGGGGACTGAAAAACTGTTTTTT. Protein: CASTGQGTEKLFF. Combining the CDR3 with reference TRBV28 and TRBJ1-4 gives the whole variable domain DVKVTQSSRYLVKRTGEKVFLECVQDMDHENMFWYRQDPGLGLRLIYFSYDVKMKEKGDIPEGYSVSREKKERFSLILESASTNQTSMYLCASTGQGTEKLFFGSGTQLSVL.

The chain carries TRBV4-2 and TRBJ2-7; 7 bases align to TRBD2. V gave up 1 base and J gave up 7 bases; unmatched junction bases: 4. CDR1 is LGHNA and CDR2 is YNFKEQ in the germline V gene. This CDR3 contains 13 residues. The CDR3 DNA follows: TGTGCCAGCAGCCAAGCGCTCGGGGGGGAGCAGTACTTC. Its translation: CASSQALGGEQYF.

The rearrangement uses TRBV19 and TRBJ2-7; TRBD1 matches 8 bases. The junction had 11 bases not matched to a gene; V was cut back by 5 bases and J by 2 bases. The germline gives CDR1 LNHDA, CDR2 SQIVND (reference sequence). This CDR3 comprises 16 residues. The CDR3 loop is CASSATGQGLTYEQYF. In DNA, the CDR3 is TGTGCCAGTAGTGCAACCGGACAGGGTTTAACCTACGAGCAGTACTTC.

This chain connects TRBV19 to TRBJ1-6, with a possible D match to TRBD1 (5 bases). The germline gives CDR1 LNHDA, CDR2 SQIVND (reference sequence). Trimming took off 3 bases at V and 8 bases at J, with 14 bases between the two ends. The CDR3 sequence is 15 residues long. CDR3 sequence reads: CASSMSGGTDSPLHF. As DNA, the CDR3 is TGTGCCAGTAGTATGAGTGGGGGGACGGATTCACCCCTCCACTTT. The full variable domain, with the rest looked up from reference TRBV19 and TRBJ1-6, is DGGITQSPKYLFRKEGQNVTLSCEQNLNHDAMYWYRQDPGQGLRLIYYSQIVNDFQKGDIAEGYSVSREKKESFPLTVTSAQKNPTAFYLCASSMSGGTDSPLHFGNGTRLTVT.

This rearrangement joins TRBV7-9 to TRBJ1-4; D not resolved. Germline V lookup: CDR1 SEHNR, CDR2 FQNEAQ (reference sequence). Trimming left V 5 bases short and J 2 bases short, with 12 bases between. The CDR3 runs to 15 residues. In nucleotides, the CDR3 is TGTGCCAGCAGCCCATTCCGCCAGACTAATGAAAAACTGTTTTTT. Translation gives CASSPFRQTNEKLFF.

The table lists this clone with a few counts. The V and J genes are TRBV2 and TRBJ2-2; 8 nucleotides agree with TRBD1. Germline V gene lookup returns CDR1 SNHLY and CDR2 FYNNEI. The V gene end was trimmed by 4 bases and the J gene end by 2 bases; junction bases not matched to a gene: 6. CDR3 length equals 16 residues. The CDR3: CASSVQGAKNTGELFF. The DNA for the CDR3 is TGTGCCAGCAGTGTCCAGGGGGCCAAAAACACCGGGGAGCTGTTTTTT.

This chain uses TRBV5-5 with TRBJ1-2; D is possibly TRBD1 (6 bases). Germline lookup yields CDR1 SGHKS and CDR2 YYEKEE (reference sequence). The CDR3 extends over 14 amino acids. Trimming stripped 3 bases from V and 7 bases from J, with 16 bases between. The CDR3 here is CASSWGLAVRGYTF. The CDR3 DNA is TGTGCCAGCAGCTGGGGGCTAGCGGTCCGTGGCTACACCTTC.

J is TRBJ2-2 and V is TRBV4-2; 7 bases are a match to TRBD2. The CDR3 sequence is 15 residues long. Trimming removed 3 bases from V and 5 bases from J; junction bases left unmatched: 6. The germline CDR1 and CDR2 sequences are LGHNA and YNFKEQ. The CDR3 sequence is CASSHKRGATGELFF. CDR3 bases: TGTGCCAGCAGCCATAAGCGGGGTGCAACCGGGGAGCTGTTTTTT.

This chain links TRBV6-5 with TRBJ2-2, with 7 bases fitting TRBD2. V lost 7 bases to trimming and J lost 3 bases; unmatched junction nucleotides: 5. Germline CDR1 MNHEY, CDR2 SVGAGI. This CDR3 comprises 14 residues. CDR3 nucleotides: TGTGCCAGCATTCGGGACTACGACACCGGGGAGCTGTTTTTT. Residues: CASIRDYDTGELFF.

The chain combines TRBV7-9 with TRBJ1-3; the match to TRBD1 covers 9 bases. The CDR3 consists of 14 residues. The V segment lost 5 bases and the J segment 5 bases; nucleotides outside the gene matches: 4. Germline-derived CDR1 and CDR2 are SEHNR and FQNEAQ (reference sequence). CDR3 sequence reads: CASSRDRERNTIYF. CDR3 coding DNA: TGTGCCAGCAGCCGGGACAGGGAAAGAAACACCATATATTTT. The whole variable domain, filled in from reference TRBV7-9 and TRBJ1-3, reads DTGVSQNPRHKITKRGQNVTFRCDPISEHNRLYWYRQTLGQGPEFLTYFQNEAQLEKSRLLSDRFSAERPKGSFSTLEIQRTEQGDSAMYLCASSRDRERNTIYFGEGSWLTVV.

This chain uses TRBV28 with TRBJ1-6; TRBD1 might be the D (5 bases). Germline CDR1 is MDHEN and CDR2 is SYDVKM. CDR3 length: 16 amino acids. V was shortened by 6 bases and J by 0 bases, with 12 bases between the two germline ends. CDR3 DNA: TGTGCCAGCAGGGAGGGGCCTAACTCCTATAATTCACCCCTCCACTTT. It is translated as CASREGPNSYNSPLHF.

V gene TRBV28 combines with J gene TRBJ2-7; 10 positions agree with TRBD1. CDR1 and CDR2 (germline): MDHEN, SYDVKM. After removal of 3 bases from V and 6 bases from J, the junction contained 11 bases not matched to a gene. The CDR3 extends over 16 amino acids. The CDR3 DNA is TGTGCCAGCAGTTTCCTTGACAGGGGGCGAAGATCCGAGCAGTACTTC. Its translation: CASSFLDRGRRSEQYF.

V is TRBV14 and J is TRBJ1-4, with 9 bases lining up with TRBD1. V lost 4 bases, J lost 5 bases, and 11 bases stayed unmatched. The CDR3 is 17 amino acids. CDR1 SGHDN and CDR2 FVKESK come from the germline V gene. This chain's CDR3 is CASSPPRTGAGNEKLFF. The CDR3 DNA reads as TGTGCCAGCAGCCCCCCCAGGACAGGGGCGGGGAATGAAAAACTGTTTTTT.

The chain has TRBV9 and TRBJ2-2; 9 bases fit TRBD2. The CDR3 totals 17 residues. The V segment lost 2 bases and the J segment 5 bases; nucleotides outside the gene matches: 10. Germline loops: CDR1 SGDLS, CDR2 YYNGEE. CDR3 in DNA: TGTGCCAGCAGCGTGTTTGCGGGAGGGCCCGGAACCGGGGAGCTGTTTTTT. As protein: CASSVFAGGPGTGELFF.

V usage is TRBV7-9 and J usage is TRBJ2-3, with TRBD1 matching over 7 bases. Per germline, CDR1 SEHNR and CDR2 FQNEAQ (reference sequence). V was clipped by 4 bases and J by 3 bases; unmatched bases: 10. This CDR3 contains 16 residues. Here the CDR3 reads CASSWGLTGETDTQYF. The CDR3 nucleotides read TGTGCCAGCAGCTGGGGGCTAACAGGGGAGACAGATACGCAGTATTTT.

The V and J genes are TRBV6-6 and TRBJ1-5; 7 bases are shared with TRBD1. CDR3 size: 15 residues. V lost 6 bases to trimming and J lost 2 bases; unmatched junction nucleotides: 7. Germline CDR1 is MNHNY and CDR2 is SVGAGI (reference sequence). This chain's CDR3 is CASSQEGAGNQPQHF. The CDR3 DNA follows: TGTGCCAGCAGCCAAGAGGGGGCAGGCAATCAGCCCCAGCATTTT.